This passage covers 15 T cell receptor beta chains from one sample sequenced in a study of chemoradiotherapy in HPV16-positive cancers. Assay: immunoSEQ multiplex PCR; the TCRdb copy retains only in-frame clones and omits some. This table has over 7,000 clones, more than 70% appearing once. The sequencing here drew on tumor tissue, taken from a patient who underwent chemoradiotherapy. The receptors stem from a human donor with HPV-associated anogenital cancer.

The table lists this clone with a few counts. V gene TRBV5-6 combines with J gene TRBJ1-1; 7 nucleotides agree with TRBD1. The trim removed 3 bases at V and 8 bases at J, leaving 4 bases unmatched. The CDR3 is 12 residues long. CDR1 is SGHDT and CDR2 is YYEEEE in the germline V gene. The CDR3 reads CASSWIQGEAFF. The DNA for the CDR3 is TGTGCCAGCAGCTGGATACAGGGGGAAGCTTTCTTT.

The J gene is TRBJ1-1, the V gene TRBV6-5; no clear D. Germline V gives CDR1 MNHEY, CDR2 SVGAGI. This CDR3 is built from 14 residues. Trimming took 0 bases from V and 3 from J, leaving 8 bases between them. CDR3 region: CASSYSRFHTEAFF. The DNA of the CDR3 is TGTGCCAGCAGTTACTCGAGGTTTCACACTGAAGCTTTCTTT.

This clone was counted a single time. The chain employs TRBV5-1 and TRBJ1-4; TRBD1 is a possible D gene (5 bases). CDR1 and CDR2 from the germline V gene are SGHRS and YFSETQ. The length of the CDR3 is 16 residues. V lost 4 bases and J lost 0, with 13 bases in between. CDR3 DNA sequence: TGCGCCAGCAGCCCGGGGGGGGACCCAACTAATGAAAAACTGTTTTTT. Its protein product is CASSPGGDPTNEKLFF.

This sequence joins TRBV27 and TRBJ1-1; possibly TRBD1 for D (5 bases). V dropped 6 bases and J dropped 1 base, with 12 bases sitting between them. This CDR3 is built from 14 residues. Germline V gene data show CDR1 as MNHEY and CDR2 as SMNVEV (reference sequence). Here the CDR3 reads CASSLMGGNTEAFF. The DNA for the CDR3 is TGTGCCAGCAGCCTCATGGGGGGGAACACTGAAGCTTTCTTT.

The chain employs TRBV14 and TRBJ1-4; TRBD1 is a possible D gene (6 bases). The CDR3 length is 14 residues. The germline gives CDR1 SGHDN, CDR2 FVKESK. V was cut by 1 base and J by 7 bases, with 10 bases left in between. In nucleotides, the CDR3 is TGTGCCAGCAGCCAAGCAGGGGATGGTGAAAAACTGTTTTTT. Translated, it gives CASSQAGDGEKLFF.

This clone has just one count. The chain uses TRBV10-1 and TRBJ1-6; possible D gene TRBD1, 5 bases. The CDR3 runs 16 residues. Germline CDR1 WNHNN, CDR2 SYGVQD (reference sequence). V was clipped by 6 bases and J by 3 bases, with 15 bases between them. CDR3 amino acids: CASSLQTDFYNSPLHF. CDR3 nucleotides: TGCGCCAGCAGCCTACAGACAGATTTCTATAATTCACCCCTCCACTTT.

The chain links TRBV27 to TRBJ1-1; D remains unclear. There are 14 residues in the CDR3. The V end lost 2 bases, the J end lost 4 bases, and 11 bases lay between the germline ends. In germline, CDR1 is MNHEY, CDR2 SMNVEV (reference sequence). CDR3 DNA: TGTGCCAGCAGTTTAGAAGGATATCGCACTGAAGCTTTCTTT. Translation: CASSLEGYRTEAFF.

This clone qualifies as medium-sized (0.01 to 0.1%). The chain has TRBV11-2 and TRBJ2-2; D remains ambiguous. CDR1 is SGHAT and CDR2 is FQNNGV in the germline V gene. V gave up 4 bases and J gave up 0 bases, with 12 bases separating them. There are 16 residues in the CDR3. The CDR3 loop reads CASSSNWAANTGELFF. CDR3 coding DNA: TGTGCCAGCAGCTCGAATTGGGCAGCGAACACCGGGGAGCTGTTTTTT.

This clone has only one observation. The V gene is TRBV5-1, the J gene TRBJ2-5; D is unclear. From germline, CDR1 is SGHRS and CDR2 YFSETQ. V lost 0 bases and J 3 bases, leaving 6 bases between the germline ends. This CDR3 spans 13 amino acids. CDR3 amino acids: CASSLDTKETQYF. CDR3 coding DNA: TGCGCCAGCAGCTTGGATACAAAAGAGACCCAGTACTTC.

The rearrangement uses TRBV28 and TRBJ2-6; TRBD1 matches at 9 bases. The CDR3 sequence is 18 residues long. In germline, CDR1 is MDHEN, CDR2 SYDVKM. With 5 bases clipped from V and 2 bases from J, the junction kept 10 bases outside the gene matches. The CDR3 DNA sequence: TGTGCCAGCAGTGAGGCCGGGACAGGGAGGACTGGGGCCAACGTCCTGACTTTC. This sequence encodes CASSEAGTGRTGANVLTF.

J is TRBJ2-3 and V is TRBV7-6; 12 nucleotides align to TRBD2. CDR1 is SGHVS, CDR2 FNYEAQ, per germline. V was pared by 5 bases and J by 6 bases, with 9 bases of the junction left unmatched. There are 16 residues in the CDR3. The CDR3 reads CASSSGLAGRQDTQYF. CDR3 nucleotide sequence: TGTGCCAGCAGCAGCGGACTAGCGGGACGACAGGATACGCAGTATTTT.

The gene calls are TRBV6-6 and TRBJ1-4, with D perhaps TRBD1 (5 bases). The CDR3 totals 15 residues. The V end lost 10 bases, the J end lost 7 bases, and 22 bases lay between the germline ends. Germline CDR1 and CDR2: MNHNY and SVGAGI (reference sequence). The CDR3 is CATAALKRGAEKLFF. In nucleotides, the CDR3 is TGTGCCACCGCCGCCCTTAAACGTGGGGCTGAAAAACTGTTTTTT.

The V call is TRBV5-6, the J call TRBJ2-3, with 10 bases lining up with TRBD1. After removal of 0 bases from V and 4 bases from J, the junction contained 2 bases not matched to a gene. Germline V CDR1 and CDR2: SGHDT, YYEEEE. The CDR3 totals 15 residues. The CDR3 nucleotides are TGTGCCAGCAGCTTGGGGACAGGGGGATCAGATACGCAGTATTTT. The encoded protein is CASSLGTGGSDTQYF.

The genes are TRBV7-9 and TRBJ1-1, with 10 bases matching TRBD1. V was clipped by 8 bases and J by 5 bases; unmatched bases: 17. The CDR3 covers 17 residues. Germline values: CDR1 SEHNR, CDR2 FQNEAQ (reference sequence). The CDR3 DNA is TGTGCCAGCGAGGGGTTTGGGATCAGGGGACAGGGGACTGAAGCTTTCTTT. This sequence encodes CASEGFGIRGQGTEAFF.

V and J are TRBV28 and TRBJ1-4; unclear D gene. The V gene lost 6 bases and the J gene lost 7 bases, with 18 bases spanning the gap. The CDR3 extends over 15 amino acids. Germline V gene lookup returns CDR1 MDHEN and CDR2 SYDVKM. The CDR3 sequence is CASRETNGPSEKLFF. The CDR3 DNA reads as TGTGCCAGCAGAGAAACCAACGGACCGAGTGAAAAACTGTTTTTT.